These 17 T cell receptor beta chains originate from one sample sequenced in a study of vaccination and CD4 T cells after COVID-19. With the Oncomine TCR Beta short-read assay, DNA from cultured CD4+ T cells was sequenced. Each CDR3 protein gets one entry after TCRdb re-called the PCR reads with MiXCR. The table shows about 13,000 distinct CDR3 sequences, with 40% to 50% occurring only once. Stated treatment: approximately nine-day PBMC culture with coronavirus spike peptide pools or control peptides (ViraFEST assay). Their antigens remain unidentified. Source material: CD4+ T cells from blood, cultured in vitro. Every receptor here comes from a human donor who had recovered from COVID-19.

This clonotype has just one count. This chain joins TRBV12-3 or TRBV12-4 and TRBJ1-2; a weak D match, TRBD1 (5 bases). The CDR3 totals 14 residues. Trimming took off 3 bases at V and 7 bases at J, with 15 bases between the two ends. CDR3 nucleotides: TGTGCCAGCAGTTTTATCGCAGGGTTGAGTGGCTACACCTTC. The encoded protein is CASSFIAGLSGYTF.

This clonotype was detected a few times. The V call is TRBV11-1, the J call TRBJ2-5; 8 positions match TRBD1. CDR3 length: 14 amino acids. V trimming: 0 bases; J trimming: 5 bases; junction bases outside the gene matches: 2. Germline V gene sequence: CDR1 SGHAT, CDR2 FQDESV (reference sequence). CDR3 loop: CASSLAQGAETQYF. The CDR3 coding sequence is TGTGCCAGCAGCTTAGCTCAGGGGGCTGAGACCCAGTACTTC.

V gene TRBV20-1 combines with J gene TRBJ2-7; the match to TRBD2 covers 11 bases. J lost 5 bases, V lost 3 bases, and 12 bases had no gene match. Germline assignment: CDR1 DFQATT and CDR2 SNEGSKA (reference sequence). The CDR3 runs 16 residues. The DNA of the CDR3 is TGCAGTGCTAGGTTTTTATTTAGCGGGGGGGCCCACGAGCAGTACTTC. Encoded protein: CSARFLFSGGAHEQYF.

The V call is TRBV6-1, the J call TRBJ2-1, with 8 nucleotides matching TRBD1. Per the germline V gene, CDR1 is MNHNS and CDR2 is SASEGT. Trimming cost V 6 bases and J 1 base; bases outside gene matches: 8. This CDR3 is 16 amino acids long. The CDR3 DNA follows: TGTGCCAGCAGAGGTACAGGGGGTAGTTCCTACAATGAGCAGTTCTTC. Protein sequence: CASRGTGGSSYNEQFF.

The V gene is TRBV5-1, the J gene TRBJ1-1; weak D call: TRBD1 (6 bases). Germline V gives CDR1 SGHRS, CDR2 YFSETQ. This CDR3 region has 16 residues. Trimming stripped 0 bases from V and 0 bases from J, with 12 bases between. CDR3 sequence (DNA): TGCGCCAGCAGCTTGGAGGCAGGGGCTTTGAACACTGAAGCTTTCTTT. Translation: CASSLEAGALNTEAFF.

This sequence joins TRBV20-1 and TRBJ2-7, with D perhaps TRBD2 (5 bases). The V gene lost 4 bases and the J gene lost 0 bases, with 13 bases spanning the gap. Germline CDR1 DFQATT, CDR2 SNEGSKA (reference sequence). The CDR3 sequence is 14 residues long. CDR3: CSAIERLSSYEQYF. DNA for the CDR3: TGCAGTGCTATTGAGCGGTTAAGCTCCTACGAGCAGTACTTC.

The chain joins TRBV14 to TRBJ1-1; D gene uncertain. This CDR3 contains 13 residues. Germline assignment: CDR1 SGHDN and CDR2 FVKESK. Trimming stripped 4 bases from V and 4 bases from J, with 10 bases between. The CDR3 is CASSPVRRTEAFF. CDR3 DNA: TGTGCCAGCAGCCCAGTCAGGCGCACTGAAGCTTTCTTT.

This clonotype has a handful of counts. The V gene is TRBV27, the J gene TRBJ2-7; 8 positions match TRBD1. The CDR3 contains 13 residues. Trimming removed 10 bases from V and 2 bases from J; junction bases left unmatched: 7. In germline, CDR1 is MNHEY, CDR2 SMNVEV (reference sequence). CDR3 sequence (DNA): TGTGCCACCTCGGACAGGGCCCCCTACGAGCAGTACTTC. Translating it yields CATSDRAPYEQYF.

The gene calls are TRBV12-3 or TRBV12-4 and TRBJ2-6; D gene unclear. This CDR3 is 16 amino acids long. Between the trimmed V and J ends, which lost 4 bases and 0 bases, there was a span of 10 bases. CDR3 protein: CASSYGQSSGANVLTF. The CDR3 nucleotides are TGTGCCAGCAGTTACGGGCAGAGCTCTGGGGCCAACGTCCTGACTTTC.

The chain uses TRBV14 and TRBJ2-1; 7 positions agree with TRBD1. V lost 3 bases to trimming and J lost 10 bases; unmatched junction nucleotides: 6. The CDR3 sequence is 13 residues long. Germline loops: CDR1 SGHDN, CDR2 FVKESK. CDR3 coding DNA: TGTGCCAGCAGCCATTCGACAGGGCGGGAGCAGTTCTTC. As protein: CASSHSTGREQFF.

The chain recombines TRBV27 with TRBJ2-1; 7 nucleotides align to TRBD2. The CDR3 contains 18 residues. The V and J ends lost 6 bases and 2 bases, in that order; junction bases with no gene match: 16. Germline assignment: CDR1 MNHEY and CDR2 SMNVEV (reference sequence). The DNA of the CDR3 is TGTGCCAGCAGGAAGTTCGGGGATAGCGGGTATACCTACAATGAGCAGTTCTTC. Translation gives CASRKFGDSGYTYNEQFF.

In this sample, this clonotype turned up a few times. This chain uses TRBV2 with TRBJ1-1, with D possibly matching TRBD1 (5 bases). The CDR3 contains 13 residues. Germline CDR1 and CDR2: SNHLY and FYNNEI. V lost 4 bases and J lost 4, with 10 bases in between. The DNA for the CDR3 is TGTGCCAGCAGTGGGGGACGGGCCACTGAAGCTTTCTTT. It translates to CASSGGRATEAFF.

In its sample, this clonotype was seen once. J is TRBJ2-3 and V is TRBV6-5; 7 nucleotides line up with TRBD1. Germline trimming cut 2 bases from V and 1 base from J; bases unmatched to any gene: 12. The CDR3 length is 18 residues. Germline lookup yields CDR1 MNHEY and CDR2 SVGAGI. The CDR3 region has the DNA TGTGCCAGCAGTTACCGAACGACAGGGCCCAAGGGCACAGATACGCAGTATTTT. Its protein is CASSYRTTGPKGTDTQYF.

This clonotype was observed a few times. The chain joins TRBV20-1 to TRBJ2-5, with 10 bases matching TRBD1. V shed 6 bases, J shed 4 bases, and the junction held 5 bases outside the gene matches. There are 13 residues in the CDR3. Germline CDR1 reads DFQATT; CDR2 reads SNEGSKA (reference sequence). In DNA, the CDR3 is TGCAGTGCCAGTGGACAGGGGGTAGAGACCCAGTACTTC. Its translation: CSASGQGVETQYF.

The chain combines TRBV2 with TRBJ2-3, with D hard to call. Germline-derived CDR1 and CDR2 are SNHLY and FYNNEI. The V gene lost 7 bases and the J gene lost 1 base, with 6 bases spanning the gap. This CDR3 region has 12 residues. The CDR3 loop is CASNQGTDTQYF. CDR3 DNA: TGTGCCAGCAATCAGGGCACAGATACGCAGTATTTT.

CDR3 loop: CASSISRATGGYTF. CDR3 DNA: TGTGCCAGTAGTATTAGTAGGGCTACGGGCGGCTACACCTTC. J is TRBJ1-2 and V is TRBV19; D unclear. The germline CDR1 and CDR2 sequences are LNHDA and SQIVND (reference sequence). The V and J ends lost 3 bases and 8 bases respectively, with 16 bases between them. CDR3 length: 14 residues. Drawing the rest from reference TRBV19 and TRBJ1-2, the complete variable domain is DGGITQSPKYLFRKEGQNVTLSCEQNLNHDAMYWYRQDPGQGLRLIYYSQIVNDFQKGDIAEGYSVSREKKESFPLTVTSAQKNPTAFYLCASSISRATGGYTFGSGTRLTVV.

The rearrangement links TRBV18 to TRBJ1-2; no clear D gene. The CDR3 is 16 amino acids. The V gene lost 6 bases and the J gene lost 0 bases, with 17 bases spanning the gap. Germline assignment: CDR1 KGHSH and CDR2 LQKENI. CDR3 protein: CASSQTTWLANYGYTF. In nucleotides, the CDR3 is TGTGCCAGCTCCCAGACGACTTGGTTAGCTAACTATGGCTACACCTTC.